The 26 T cell receptor beta chains in this list originate from one sample, sequenced in a study of preoperative IRX-2 immunotherapy in early breast cancer. Method: immunoSEQ multiplex PCR; TCRdb's copy keeps in-frame clones and lacks some. The sample contains 5,000 to 6,500 clones, roughly 70% of which appear only once. The treatment: preoperative locoregional IRX-2 cytokine immunotherapy. This specimen consisted of tumor tissue, obtained before IRX-2 immunotherapy. These TCRs come from a human donor with breast cancer.

The CDR3 region is CASSARPTLAYEQYF. The CDR3, as DNA: TGTGCCAGCAGTGCCCGACCGACGCTAGCCTACGAGCAGTACTTC. The V gene is TRBV6-8, the J gene TRBJ2-7; D is uncertain. The V gene lost 5 bases and the J gene lost 2 bases, with 16 bases spanning the gap. CDR3 size: 15 residues. Germline-derived CDR1 and CDR2 are MNHGY and SAAAGT.

The CDR3 protein is CAWSRASGGEETQYF. In nucleotides, the CDR3 is TGTGCCTGGAGTAGGGCTAGCGGGGGGGAAGAGACCCAGTACTTC. The V call is TRBV30, the J call TRBJ2-5, with 12 bases matching TRBD2. The CDR3 loop spans 15 amino acids. Germline V lookup: CDR1 GTSNPN, CDR2 SVGIG (reference sequence). Trimming removed 2 bases from V and 3 bases from J; junction bases left unmatched: 4.

J is TRBJ1-1 and V is TRBV11-3, with D possibly matching TRBD1 (5 bases). The CDR3 is made up of 16 amino acids. Per germline, CDR1 SGHNT and CDR2 YENEEA. V lost 5 bases and J lost 3, with 19 bases in between. The CDR3 is CASSPGGTRPDTEAFF. DNA of the CDR3: TGTGCCAGCAGCCCTGGGGGGACCAGGCCTGACACTGAAGCTTTCTTT.

V is TRBV18 and J is TRBJ1-6; TRBD1 matches 7 bases. Per the germline V gene, CDR1 is KGHSH and CDR2 is LQKENI. Unmatched junction bases numbered 4, after V lost 1 base and J lost 7 bases. This CDR3 spans 15 amino acids. CDR3 nucleotides: TGTGCCAGCTCACCACGTACAGGGGAGAATTCACCCCTCCACTTT. It encodes CASSPRTGENSPLHF.

This chain uses TRBV18 with TRBJ1-1, with 9 bases that match TRBD1. Germline CDR1 KGHSH, CDR2 LQKENI. The CDR3 loop spans 18 amino acids. V lost 1 base, J lost 4 bases, and 13 bases stayed unmatched. This CDR3 is CASSPLQDRGLLGTEAFF. CDR3 nucleotide sequence: TGTGCCAGCTCACCACTCCAGGACAGGGGTTTACTAGGCACTGAAGCTTTCTTT.

The chain couples TRBV5-1 to TRBJ2-5, with D perhaps being TRBD1 or TRBD2 (5 bases each). V was trimmed by 4 bases and J by 0 bases, leaving 13 bases between them. Germline assignment: CDR1 SGHRS and CDR2 YFSETQ. CDR3 size: 15 residues. DNA for the CDR3: TGCGCCAGCAGCACGGGACCGAGAAACCAAGAGACCCAGTACTTC. Translation gives CASSTGPRNQETQYF. Filled out from reference TRBV5-1 and TRBJ2-5, the complete variable domain reads KAGVTQTPRYLIKTRGQQVTLSCSPISGHRSVSWYQQTPGQGLQFLFEYFSETQRNKGNFPGRFSGRQFSNSRSEMNVSTLELGDSALYLCASSTGPRNQETQYFGPGTRLLVL.

The chain is built from TRBV7-1 and TRBJ2-2; D might be TRBD1 or TRBD2, each matching 5 bases. TRBV7-1 qualifies as an ORF whose function is uncertain. The ends were cut back, 5 bases at V and 4 bases at J, with 20 bases in the middle. The CDR3 loop spans 17 amino acids. In DNA, the CDR3 is TGTGCCAGCAGCCAACGTCCGGGACCCCGAGGCACCGGGGAGCTGTTTTTT. This encodes CASSQRPGPRGTGELFF.

In its sample, this clone was seen once. V gene TRBV6-9 combines with J gene TRBJ2-7; unclear D gene. This CDR3 region has 14 residues. Germline V gives CDR1 MNHGY, CDR2 SVAAGI. The ends were cut back, 6 bases at V and 0 bases at J, with 12 bases in the middle. The CDR3 sequence is CASRDGSSSYEQYF. The CDR3 DNA reads as TGTGCCAGCAGGGACGGGTCTAGCTCCTACGAGCAGTACTTC.

This clone is labeled large. J is TRBJ2-5 and V is TRBV11-3; possibly TRBD1 or TRBD2 for D (5 bases each). Per germline, CDR1 SGHNT and CDR2 YENEEA. CDR3 length: 15 residues. Trimming stripped 3 bases from V and 5 bases from J, with 16 bases between. CDR3 region: CASSLAGTWDETQYF. CDR3 nucleotides: TGTGCCAGCAGCTTGGCCGGGACCTGGGACGAGACCCAGTACTTC.

This chain uses TRBV19 with TRBJ1-2, with D maybe TRBD1 (5 bases). From germline, CDR1 is LNHDA and CDR2 SQIVND (reference sequence). The ends were cut back, 0 bases at V and 2 bases at J, with 22 bases in the middle. The CDR3 totals 19 residues. The CDR3 is CASSIDRGSLVRENYGYTF. For the CDR3, the DNA is TGTGCCAGTAGTATAGATCGGGGCAGCTTAGTTCGGGAAAACTATGGCTACACCTTC.

This chain joins TRBV6-8 and TRBJ2-7; 7 nucleotides match TRBD1. The germline gives CDR1 MNHGY, CDR2 SAAAGT. CDR3 length: 13 amino acids. The V and J ends lost 10 bases and 2 bases, in that order; junction bases with no gene match: 8. CDR3 in amino acids: CATSKGQTYEQYF. The DNA of the CDR3 is TGTGCCACCTCCAAGGGACAGACCTACGAGCAGTACTTC.

The chain combines TRBV5-1 with TRBJ2-1; 8 nucleotides match TRBD2. The CDR3 runs to 15 residues. V trimming: 5 bases; J trimming: 3 bases; junction bases outside the gene matches: 7. Germline V gene data show CDR1 as SGHRS and CDR2 as YFSETQ. The CDR3 coding sequence is TGCGCCAGCAGTCCCAGACTAGCGCTCTACAATGAGCAGTTCTTC. This gives the protein CASSPRLALYNEQFF.

V is TRBV19 and J is TRBJ1-5; 9 bases match TRBD1. Germline CDR1 and CDR2: LNHDA and SQIVND (reference sequence). The J segment lost 3 bases and the V segment lost 7 bases, leaving 4 bases of the junction unmatched. CDR3 length: 14 residues. The CDR3 here is CASKDRGYNQPQHF. Here the CDR3 DNA reads TGTGCCAGTAAGGACAGGGGATACAATCAGCCCCAGCATTTT.

The rearrangement links TRBV15 to TRBJ1-3; 9 bases line up with TRBD1. With 8 bases clipped from V and 0 bases from J, the junction kept 14 bases outside the gene matches. The CDR3 has 18 residues. From germline, CDR1 is LNHNV and CDR2 YYDKDF (reference sequence). The CDR3 sequence is CATRRTGDSLDSGNTIYF. The DNA of the CDR3 is TGTGCCACCCGTCGGACAGGGGACAGTCTCGACTCTGGAAACACCATATATTTT.

The chain recombines TRBV18 with TRBJ2-7, with TRBD1 matching 9 bases. The V and J ends lost 4 bases and 5 bases, in that order; junction bases with no gene match: 9. The length of the CDR3 is 15 residues. Germline CDR1 reads KGHSH; CDR2 reads LQKENI. The CDR3 protein is CASSQNRGRPDEQYF. CDR3 coding DNA: TGTGCCAGCTCACAAAACAGGGGGCGCCCCGACGAGCAGTACTTC.

This rearrangement joins TRBV7-6 to TRBJ2-2; 8 nucleotides line up with TRBD1. The CDR3 is 14 amino acids. The germline V gene has CDR1 SGHVS and CDR2 FNYEAQ. J gave up 5 bases and V 5 bases, and 4 bases lay outside the gene matches. The CDR3 nucleotides read TGTGCCAGCAGCCCCAGGGGGCTTACCGGGGAGCTGTTTTTT. Protein product: CASSPRGLTGELFF.

V is TRBV11-3 and J is TRBJ2-3; 7 bases fit TRBD1. Germline CDR1 is SGHNT and CDR2 is YENEEA. V gave up 4 bases and J gave up 5 bases; unmatched junction bases: 12. CDR3 length equals 16 residues. The CDR3 loop reads CASSYRTGSVGDTQYF. The CDR3 region has the DNA TGTGCCAGCAGCTATCGGACAGGCTCAGTGGGAGATACGCAGTATTTT.

The chain combines TRBV6-8 with TRBJ2-5; D is perhaps TRBD1 (5 bases). The CDR3 has 13 residues. Deletions cut 10 bases from V and 1 base from J, with 13 bases between. From germline, CDR1 is MNHGY and CDR2 SAAAGT. CDR3 nucleotide sequence: TGTGCCATCGCCTACAGGTCCCAAGAGACCCAGTACTTC. It specifies CAIAYRSQETQYF.

Notes on this clone: Compared with germline, one end of the junction differs, possibly owing to a read error. The chain recombines TRBV12-5 with TRBJ1-1; D is uncertain. CDR1 is LGHNT and CDR2 is FRNRAP in the germline V gene. The CDR3 totals 11 residues. The CDR3 spells CATRWGSEVFF. CDR3 DNA: TGTGCCACACGTTGGGGATCTGAAGTTTTCTTT.

This chain uses TRBV5-1 with TRBJ2-5; 12 bases are a match to TRBD2. V dropped 4 bases and J dropped 5; count of bases not matched to a gene: 9. Germline CDR1 reads SGHRS; CDR2 reads YFSETQ. This CDR3 has 16 amino acids. CDR3 sequence: CASSRTTSGSGETQYF. In DNA form, the CDR3 reads TGCGCCAGCAGCCGGACGACTAGCGGGAGTGGGGAGACCCAGTACTTC.

This sequence joins TRBV6-8 and TRBJ2-1, with 13 bases identical to TRBD2. Germline CDR1 MNHGY, CDR2 SAAAGT. V lost 7 bases and J lost 10; bases outside the gene matches: 10. This CDR3 contains 15 residues. CDR3 in DNA: TGTGCCAGCACCCCACTAGCGGGGGGGTTCCGAGAGCAGTTCTTC. Translating it yields CASTPLAGGFREQFF.

The chain couples TRBV7-5 to TRBJ2-7; the table's TRBD1 call for D was not verified on the DNA. TRBV7-5 is classified as a pseudogene. There are 14 residues in the CDR3. CDR3 loop: CASSLTRPGQPEYF. DNA for the CDR3: TGTGCCAGCAGCTTAACCAGACCGGGACAACCGGAGTACTTC.

The rearrangement joins TRBV6-8 to TRBJ1-2, with 11 positions matching TRBD1. CDR1 MNHGY and CDR2 SAAAGT come from the germline V gene. The ends lost 6 bases at V and 6 bases at J; junction bases unmatched: 6. CDR3 length: 14 amino acids. The CDR3 DNA follows: TGTGCCAGCAGGGGACAGGGGGTAGGCCATGGCTACACCTTC. It yields the protein CASRGQGVGHGYTF.

Points on this clone: The sample has other DNA sequences that encode this CDR3 too. V is TRBV18 and J is TRBJ1-2; no clear D. CDR3 size: 13 residues. In germline, CDR1 is KGHSH, CDR2 LQKENI. V was pared by 1 base and J by 3 bases, with 6 bases between. Written as DNA, the CDR3 is TGTGCCAGCTCACCACGGACGGACTATGGCTACACCTTC. Its translation: CASSPRTDYGYTF. Full variable domain (outside the CDR3, taken from reference TRBV18 and TRBJ1-2): NAGVMQNPRHLVRRRGQEARLRCSPMKGHSHVYWYRQLPEEGLKFMVYLQKENIIDESGMPKERFSAEFPKEGPSILRIQQVVRGDSAAYFCASSPRTDYGYTFGSGTRLTVV.

This clone is judged medium-sized. The J gene is TRBJ2-1, the V gene TRBV18; weak D call: TRBD1 (6 bases). V lost 5 bases and J lost 9, with 11 bases in between. The CDR3 runs 12 residues. Germline-derived CDR1 and CDR2 are KGHSH and LQKENI. Here the CDR3 reads CASSVQGGEQFF. The CDR3 DNA is TGTGCCAGCTCAGTACAGGGCGGTGAGCAGTTCTTC.

This clone counts as medium-sized (0.01 to 0.1%). This chain joins TRBV11-3 and TRBJ1-4; D not certain. Germline values: CDR1 SGHNT, CDR2 YENEEA. V lost 4 bases and J lost 8, with 14 bases in between. CDR3 length: 14 amino acids. CDR3 sequence (DNA): TGTGCCAGCAGCTCAGGTTTTGATTGGGAAAAACTGTTTTTT. Amino acids: CASSSGFDWEKLFF.